The 9 T cell receptor beta chains listed next were all sequenced from one sample in a study of blood T cell repertoires in COVID-19. Repertoires were generated with immunoSEQ multiplex PCR, while TCRdb's copy carries only in-frame clones and drops some. This sample has roughly 400,000 clones, with about nine tenths found just once. The sequenced sample consisted of PBMCs or T cells enriched from blood (not recorded which). All receptors derive from a man younger than 35 who had recovered from COVID-19.

The J gene is TRBJ2-7, the V gene TRBV7-9; D is ambiguous. Deletions cut 5 bases from V and 4 bases from J, with 18 bases between. In germline, CDR1 is SEHNR, CDR2 FQNEAQ (reference sequence). This CDR3 region has 15 residues. The CDR3, as DNA: TGTGCCAGCAGCCCCCCCGACTTGAGGAATTACGAGCAGTACTTC. Translation: CASSPPDLRNYEQYF.

The chain is built from TRBV5-4 and TRBJ2-1; 8 bases map to TRBD2. The CDR3 covers 15 residues. Looked up from germline, CDR1 is SGHNT and CDR2 is YYREEE (reference sequence). With V trimmed by 4 bases and J by 3 bases, 6 bases remained unmatched. CDR3 in amino acids: CASSQTSGSYNEQFF. The DNA of the CDR3 is TGTGCCAGCAGCCAAACTAGCGGAAGCTACAATGAGCAGTTCTTC.

The chain links TRBV7-8 to TRBJ2-3; 16 bases are shared with TRBD2. CDR1 is SGHVS, CDR2 FQNEAQ, per germline. The CDR3 has 19 residues. J was trimmed by 2 bases and V by 0 bases; bases with no gene match: 5. The CDR3 nucleotides read TGTGCCAGCAGCTTAGCGCCGGGACTAGCGGGGGGGTCCACAGATACGCAGTATTTT. This gives the protein CASSLAPGLAGGSTDTQYF.

The gene calls are TRBV19 and TRBJ1-1; D may be TRBD1 (5 bases). The CDR3 length is 12 residues. Germline CDR1 is LNHDA and CDR2 is SQIVND (reference sequence). The ends were cut back, 9 bases at V and 2 bases at J, with 10 bases in the middle. CDR3 nucleotide sequence: TGTGCCAGCAGGGCACCAAACACTGAAGCTTTCTTT. Residues: CASRAPNTEAFF.

The chain carries TRBV7-7 and TRBJ1-3; D may be TRBD1 (5 bases). Per the germline V gene, CDR1 is SSHAT and CDR2 is FNYEAQ (reference sequence). With 1 base removed from V and 4 bases from J, the gap between germline ends came to 11 bases. There are 15 residues in the CDR3. The CDR3 nucleotides read TGTGCCAGCAGCTTAGACAGGTCTCCAGGAAACACCATATATTTT. Translated: CASSLDRSPGNTIYF.

The rearrangement uses TRBV2 and TRBJ2-5, with D perhaps matching TRBD1 (5 bases). Germline V lookup: CDR1 SNHLY, CDR2 FYNNEI. CDR3 length: 16 amino acids. The V end was cut by 1 base, the J end by 4 bases, with 16 bases between. This CDR3 is CASSEGPGLVGETQYF. CDR3 in DNA: TGTGCCAGCAGTGAAGGCCCAGGGCTAGTCGGAGAGACCCAGTACTTC.

This chain uses TRBV19 with TRBJ1-5; unclear D gene. V was shortened by 7 bases and J by 0 bases, with 4 bases between the two germline ends. The germline V gene has CDR1 LNHDA and CDR2 SQIVND (reference sequence). The CDR3 consists of 12 residues. CDR3 nucleotides: TGTGCCAGTACCCATAGCAATCAGCCCCAGCATTTT. Amino acid sequence: CASTHSNQPQHF.

Remarks on this clone: Distinct nucleotide sequences in the sample also encode this CDR3. J is TRBJ1-1 and V is TRBV28; D possibly corresponds to TRBD1 (5 bases). Trimming removed 6 bases from V and 2 bases from J, with 13 bases in between. From germline, CDR1 is MDHEN and CDR2 SYDVKM. This CDR3 contains 14 residues. The CDR3 DNA follows: TGTGCCAGCAGCCCTCCCGGGGGTAACACTGAAGCTTTCTTT. Its protein is CASSPPGGNTEAFF.

Here the CDR3 DNA reads TGTGCCAGGAACCATATGACTAGCGGGAGTCGGGAGACCCAGTACTTC. This sequence encodes CARNHMTSGSRETQYF. The chain couples TRBV9 to TRBJ2-5; 12 nucleotides match TRBD2. Germline V gene lookup returns CDR1 SGDLS and CDR2 YYNGEE. This CDR3 has 16 residues. Losses at the gene ends were 8 bases for V and 5 bases for J; bases not matched to a gene: 13.